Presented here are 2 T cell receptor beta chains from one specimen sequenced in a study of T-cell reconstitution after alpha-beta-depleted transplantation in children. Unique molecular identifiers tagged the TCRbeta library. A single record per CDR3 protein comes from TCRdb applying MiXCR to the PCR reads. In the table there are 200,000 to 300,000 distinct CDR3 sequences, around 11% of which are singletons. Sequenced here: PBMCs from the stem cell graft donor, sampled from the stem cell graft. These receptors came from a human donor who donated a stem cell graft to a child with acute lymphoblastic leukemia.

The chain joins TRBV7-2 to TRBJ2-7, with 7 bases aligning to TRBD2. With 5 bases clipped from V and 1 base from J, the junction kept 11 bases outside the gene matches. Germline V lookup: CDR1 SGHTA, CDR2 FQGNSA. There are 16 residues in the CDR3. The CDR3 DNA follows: TGTGCCAGCAGCGGCGGCCCAGGGAGGGGTTCCTACGAGCAGTACTTC. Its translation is CASSGGPGRGSYEQYF.

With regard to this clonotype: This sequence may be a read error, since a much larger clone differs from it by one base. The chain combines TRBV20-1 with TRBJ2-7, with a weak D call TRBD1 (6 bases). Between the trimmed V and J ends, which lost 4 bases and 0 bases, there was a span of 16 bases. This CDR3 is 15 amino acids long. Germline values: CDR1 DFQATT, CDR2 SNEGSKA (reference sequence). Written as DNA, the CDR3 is TGCAGTGCTATTGAGGGCAGGGGATACTCCTACGAGCAGTACTTC. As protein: CSAIEGRGYSYEQYF.